The 13 T cell receptor beta chains listed next were all sequenced from one sample in a study of blood T cell repertoires in COVID-19. The protocol was immunoSEQ multiplex PCR, while the TCRdb copy is restricted to in-frame clones and leaves out a portion. The sample lists 130,000 or so clones; more than 80% were seen once. The sequenced sample consisted of peripheral blood. The receptors come from a woman aged 55-70 years with acute or convalescent COVID-19.

The chain links TRBV6-6 to TRBJ1-1; possible D gene TRBD1, 6 bases. The CDR3 consists of 12 residues. Trimming took off 4 bases at V and 6 bases at J, with 9 bases between the two ends. Per the germline V gene, CDR1 is MNHNY and CDR2 is SVGAGI (reference sequence). The CDR3, as DNA: TGTGCCAGCAGTTCAGGGGTGGCTGAAGCTTTCTTT. As protein: CASSSGVAEAFF.

The rearrangement links TRBV3-1 (or the pseudogene TRBV3-2) to TRBJ1-6; D gene ambiguous. The CDR3 totals 14 residues. Germline CDR1 is LGHDT and CDR2 is YNNKEL (reference sequence). Trimming shortened V by 0 bases and J by 10 bases, and 10 bases separated the two germline ends. The CDR3 loop is CASSQDWGGSPLHF. CDR3 bases: TGTGCCAGCAGCCAAGATTGGGGAGGGTCACCCCTCCACTTT.

V and J are TRBV5-6 and TRBJ2-7; 12 bases align to TRBD2. Germline CDR1 and CDR2: SGHDT and YYEEEE. The V segment lost 3 bases and the J segment 6 bases; nucleotides outside the gene matches: 10. This CDR3 is 16 amino acids long. The CDR3 loop reads CASSSQLAGGRGEQYV. The CDR3 DNA reads TGTGCCAGCAGCTCTCAACTAGCGGGGGGTCGGGGCGAGCAGTACGTC.

The J gene is TRBJ1-4, the V gene TRBV4-1; D is unresolved. The CDR3 totals 16 residues. The ends were cut back, 1 base at V and 0 bases at J, with 9 bases in the middle. Per germline, CDR1 MGHRA and CDR2 YSYEKL. For the CDR3, the DNA is TGCGCCAGCAGCCAAGTCCCCGTTGCAACTAATGAAAAACTGTTTTTT. Protein: CASSQVPVATNEKLFF.

This clone has a handful of counts. CDR3 sequence reads: CASSPISGPQHF. The CDR3 bases are TGTGCCAGCAGTCCTATTTCAGGGCCCCAGCATTTT. The rearrangement joins TRBV12-3 or TRBV12-4 to TRBJ1-5; D remains unclear. This CDR3 contains 12 residues. The ends were cut back, 5 bases at V and 9 bases at J, with 11 bases in the middle.

This clone was counted once. The V call is TRBV7-2, the J call TRBJ1-1, with 7 nucleotides matching TRBD1. Germline V gene lookup returns CDR1 SGHTA and CDR2 FQGNSA. Unmatched junction bases numbered 7, after V lost 6 bases and J lost 3 bases. The CDR3 sequence is 14 residues long. The CDR3 bases are TGTGCCAGCAGGCGACAGGGTGGGGACACTGAAGCTTTCTTT. This gives the protein CASRRQGGDTEAFF.

V is TRBV5-1 and J is TRBJ2-5; the match to TRBD1 covers 7 bases. The CDR3 spans 15 residues. Germline CDR1 is SGHRS and CDR2 is YFSETQ. V was pared by 3 bases and J by 2 bases, with 7 bases of the junction left unmatched. CDR3 protein: CASSYSGTAQETQYF. Written as DNA, the CDR3 is TGCGCCAGCAGCTATTCCGGGACAGCGCAAGAGACCCAGTACTTC.

The V call is TRBV10-3, the J call TRBJ2-1, with 8 bases fitting TRBD2. The germline CDR1 and CDR2 sequences are ENHRY and SYGVKD. The trim removed 7 bases at V and 8 bases at J, leaving 13 bases unmatched. The CDR3 extends over 15 amino acids. The CDR3 loop is CAIKGGTSHSDEQFF. CDR3 nucleotide sequence: TGTGCCATCAAGGGAGGGACTAGTCACTCCGATGAGCAGTTCTTC.

The V gene is TRBV10-1, the J gene TRBJ1-1; D not resolved. V was shortened by 8 bases and J by 8 bases, with 15 bases between the two germline ends. The germline V gene encodes CDR1 WNHNN and CDR2 SYGVQD (reference sequence). The CDR3 length is 12 residues. CDR3 region: CASGRREGEAFF. The DNA of the CDR3 is TGCGCCAGCGGGAGAAGGGAAGGGGAAGCTTTCTTT.

This chain links TRBV3-1 (or the pseudogene TRBV3-2) with TRBJ1-3; no reliable D call. Trimming took off 0 bases at V and 0 bases at J, with 12 bases between the two ends. CDR1 and CDR2 from the germline V gene are LGHDT and YNNKEL (reference sequence). The CDR3 spans 17 residues. For the CDR3, the DNA is TGTGCCAGCAGCCAAGATGGTGGCCCGCCCTCTGGAAACACCATATATTTT. Translating it yields CASSQDGGPPSGNTIYF.

This chain uses TRBV7-9 with TRBJ1-2; TRBD1 aligns across 8 bases. Losses at the gene ends were 5 bases for V and 6 bases for J; bases not matched to a gene: 5. The germline V gene encodes CDR1 SEHNR and CDR2 FQNEAQ (reference sequence). The CDR3 covers 13 residues. Here the CDR3 DNA reads TGTGCCAGCAGCCCTGGACAGGGTGATGGCTACACCTTC. This codes for CASSPGQGDGYTF.

The chain employs TRBV24-1 and TRBJ1-5, with D perhaps matching TRBD1 (5 bases). This CDR3 comprises 12 residues. Germline-derived CDR1 and CDR2 are KGHDR and SFDVKD. The germline V and J ends were trimmed by 4 bases and 7 bases, with 7 bases remaining between them. The CDR3 here is CATSESGQPQHF. The CDR3 bases are TGTGCCACCAGTGAGTCAGGGCAGCCCCAGCATTTT.

J is TRBJ2-5 and V is TRBV19, with D tentatively TRBD2 (6 bases). Trimming took off 7 bases at V and 5 bases at J, with 20 bases between the two ends. Germline lookup yields CDR1 LNHDA and CDR2 SQIVND (reference sequence). The CDR3 runs to 15 residues. CDR3: CASMDQGGATETQYF. The DNA for the CDR3 is TGTGCCAGTATGGATCAGGGCGGGGCGACGGAGACCCAGTACTTC.